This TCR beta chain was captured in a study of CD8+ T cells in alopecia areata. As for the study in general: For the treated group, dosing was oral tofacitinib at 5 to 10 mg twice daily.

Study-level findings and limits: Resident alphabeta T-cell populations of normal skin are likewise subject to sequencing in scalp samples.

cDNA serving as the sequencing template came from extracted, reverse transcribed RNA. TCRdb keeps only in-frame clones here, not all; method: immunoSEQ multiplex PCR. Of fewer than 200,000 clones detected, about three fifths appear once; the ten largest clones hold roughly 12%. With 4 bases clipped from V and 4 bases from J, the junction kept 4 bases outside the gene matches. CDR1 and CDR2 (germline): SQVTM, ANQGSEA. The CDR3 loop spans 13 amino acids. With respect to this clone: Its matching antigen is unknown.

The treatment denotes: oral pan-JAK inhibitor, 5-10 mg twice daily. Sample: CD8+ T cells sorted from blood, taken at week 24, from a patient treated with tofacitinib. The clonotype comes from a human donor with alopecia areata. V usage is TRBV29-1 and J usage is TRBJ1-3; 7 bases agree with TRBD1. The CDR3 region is CSVGGTDGNTIYF. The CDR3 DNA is TGCAGCGTTGGGGGGACAGACGGAAACACCATATATTTT.